Sequencing of this T cell receptor (beta chain) was carried out in a study of blood T cell repertoires in COVID-19. Study overall: Nucleic acid was either cDNA or gDNA, and it came from T cells, B-cell-depleted T cells, or PBMCs.

In the study's own analysis: Amplification from reference gene primers served as the basis for estimated nucleated cell counts. Data came from immunoSEQ multiplex PCR; TCRdb stores just in-frame clones and leaves some out. The V and J calls and clone size were taken over from that table, and D and trimming were inferred from the DNA. The table has some 64,000 clones, approximately 81% seen once; the top ten hold roughly 16%. While infection was still active, Seattle patients were enrolled and then followed longitudinally. The CDR3 has 18 residues. Sequenced: peripheral blood. The sequence was obtained from a man in his fifties or sixties with COVID-19, enrolled during active disease. The chain has TRBV21-1 and TRBJ1-5; the table calls TRBD1, which could not be checked here. TRBV21-1 is tagged as a pseudogene. The CDR3 here is CASSKEICRDKSCQPQHF. In DNA, the CDR3 is TGTGCCAGCAGCAAAGAAATATGTCGTGACAAATCCTGTCAGCCCCAGCATTTT.